A selection of T cell receptor beta chains follows, all from one sample in a study of blood T cells in healthy people across ages. TCRdb analysed the 5' RACE reads with MiXCR anew, one entry per CDR3 protein. Of hundreds of thousands of distinct CDR3 sequences listed, around three fifths are singletons. The sample taken for sequencing was blood. Receptors originate from a man aged 40-55 years in good health. CDR3s include the opening cysteine and the closing phenylalanine or tryptophan. The D gene is left open where the match is weak. Part of the rows lack a size; the others show once, few, many or a class for expanded clones.

V gene: TRBV25-1; J gene: TRBJ2-7; D gene: -; clone size: few; CDR3 protein: CASRRGVYEQYF
V gene: TRBV3-1; J gene: TRBJ1-4; D gene: -; clone size: -; CDR3 protein: CASSQPGRATNEKLFF
V gene: TRBV6-6; J gene: TRBJ1-2; D gene: TRBD1; clone size: few; CDR3 protein: CASSPRAWQGDYGYTF
V gene: TRBV20-1; J gene: TRBJ2-3; D gene: -; clone size: -; CDR3 protein: CSARAGLTSRGALPADTQYF
V gene: TRBV7-6; J gene: TRBJ2-4; D gene: TRBD1; clone size: few; CDR3 protein: CASSLAPGQGADWNIQYF
V gene: TRBV2; J gene: TRBJ1-2; D gene: -; clone size: -; CDR3 protein: CASSGETGLNYGYTF
V gene: TRBV7-3; J gene: TRBJ1-4; D gene: -; clone size: -; CDR3 protein: CASSLSYGPTNEKLFF
V gene: TRBV6-5; J gene: TRBJ2-5; D gene: TRBD2; clone size: -; CDR3 protein: CASSRLAGQETQYF
V gene: TRBV29-1; J gene: TRBJ2-6; D gene: -; clone size: few; CDR3 protein: CSVLYLSGANVLTF
V gene: TRBV2; J gene: TRBJ2-1; D gene: -; clone size: -; CDR3 protein: CASSEDQVYNEQFF
V gene: TRBV6-1; J gene: TRBJ1-1; D gene: -; clone size: -; CDR3 protein: CASIQQMGTEAFF
V gene: TRBV6-2/TRBV6-3; J gene: TRBJ2-3; D gene: -; clone size: -; CDR3 protein: CASSYSAGSTDTQYF
V gene: TRBV15; J gene: TRBJ2-3; D gene: -; clone size: -; CDR3 protein: CATSRDLQGTTDTQYF
V gene: TRBV20-1; J gene: TRBJ2-7; D gene: TRBD2; clone size: -; CDR3 protein: CSAVLAGETYEQYF
V gene: TRBV29-1; J gene: TRBJ1-4; D gene: -; clone size: -; CDR3 protein: CSVEDQGNEKLFF
V gene: TRBV29-1; J gene: TRBJ2-2; D gene: -; clone size: -; CDR3 protein: CSVNQGGTGELFF
V gene: TRBV15; J gene: TRBJ2-2; D gene: -; clone size: many; CDR3 protein: CATSRDSVRAGELFF
V gene: TRBV11-3; J gene: TRBJ1-6; D gene: -; clone size: once; CDR3 protein: CASSFSGLNSPLHF
V gene: TRBV27; J gene: TRBJ2-5; D gene: -; clone size: -; CDR3 protein: CASSFEGEETQYF
V gene: TRBV7-9; J gene: -; D gene: -; clone size: -; CDR3 protein: CASSLGVVVEETQYF
V gene: TRBV25-1; J gene: TRBJ2-5; D gene: -; clone size: -; CDR3 protein: CASSEKGSFETQYF
V gene: TRBV4-2; J gene: TRBJ1-5; D gene: -; clone size: -; CDR3 protein: CASSQDPLGRQPQHF
V gene: TRBV28; J gene: TRBJ2-3; D gene: -; clone size: -; CDR3 protein: CAAGTVTGVDTQYF
V gene: TRBV20-1; J gene: TRBJ2-4; D gene: TRBD2; clone size: -; CDR3 protein: CSAEDRAGVAKNIQYF
V gene: TRBV28; J gene: TRBJ2-5; D gene: TRBD2; clone size: -; CDR3 protein: CASAGLAGGPRETQYF
V gene: TRBV4-2; J gene: TRBJ2-5; D gene: -; clone size: -; CDR3 protein: CASSQAASGTPRQETQYF
V gene: TRBV11-2; J gene: TRBJ2-7; D gene: -; clone size: many; CDR3 protein: CASSLVGQNEQYF
V gene: TRBV29-1; J gene: -; D gene: -; clone size: few; CDR3 protein: CSVQGNYEQYF
V gene: TRBV28; J gene: TRBJ1-4; D gene: -; clone size: -; CDR3 protein: CASSPPVGQANEKLFF
V gene: TRBV20-1; J gene: TRBJ1-2; D gene: -; clone size: -; CDR3 protein: CSAGASAPGDGYTF
V gene: TRBV5-6; J gene: -; D gene: TRBD2; clone size: -; CDR3 protein: CASSLERAGGQGTQYF
V gene: TRBV21-1; J gene: TRBJ2-4; D gene: -; clone size: -; CDR3 protein: CASSKDQAGGGKNIQYF
V gene: TRBV29-1; J gene: -; D gene: -; clone size: -; CDR3 protein: CSVFIQGYRETQYF
V gene: TRBV20-1; J gene: TRBJ2-7; D gene: TRBD1; clone size: -; CDR3 protein: CSARAASGQGSYEQYF
V gene: TRBV19; J gene: TRBJ1-5; D gene: TRBD1; clone size: -; CDR3 protein: CATQIGQGKNQPQHF